The 16 T cell receptor beta chains listed next were all sequenced from one sample in a study of blood T cell repertoires in COVID-19. Clones were sequenced by immunoSEQ multiplex PCR, and TCRdb holds only the in-frame ones, with some missing. Of under 200,000 clones listed, about four fifths were seen once; the top ten hold roughly 14%. The sequencing input was peripheral blood. All receptors derive from a man younger than 35 with active or convalescent COVID-19.

On this clone itself: The junction departs from the called germline gene at one end, perhaps through a read error. This sequence joins TRBV5-1 and TRBJ1-5; no definite D call. Germline V lookup: CDR1 SGHRS, CDR2 YFSETQ. The CDR3 covers 11 residues. The CDR3 is CASSNSTTVTF. CDR3 DNA sequence: TGCGCCAGCAGCAATTCCACCACAGTAACATTT.

This clone turned up a few times. The V call is TRBV4-1, the J call TRBJ1-2, with 10 bases lining up with TRBD1. Germline trimming cut 1 base from V and 3 bases from J; bases unmatched to any gene: 2. The CDR3 has 15 amino acids. CDR1 is MGHRA, CDR2 YSYEKL, per germline. The CDR3 DNA reads as TGCGCCAGCAGCCAAGGGACAGGGGGTCACTATGGCTACACCTTC. Translated: CASSQGTGGHYGYTF.

V usage is TRBV3-1 (or the pseudogene TRBV3-2) and J usage is TRBJ2-7; D ambiguous. Looked up from germline, CDR1 is LGHDT and CDR2 is YNNKEL (reference sequence). The V end lost 2 bases, the J end lost 2 bases, and 4 bases lay between the germline ends. The CDR3 totals 12 residues. In DNA form, the CDR3 reads TGTGCCAGCAGCCAATCTCCCTACGAGCAGTACTTC. Encoded protein: CASSQSPYEQYF.

V usage is TRBV6-6 and J usage is TRBJ2-2; D possibly corresponds to TRBD1 (6 bases). This CDR3 contains 15 residues. V gave up 6 bases and J gave up 2 bases, with 13 bases separating them. The germline V gene has CDR1 MNHNY and CDR2 SVGAGI (reference sequence). CDR3 amino acids: CASSRDRRNTGELFF. CDR3 nucleotide sequence: TGTGCCAGCAGCCGCGACAGGAGAAACACCGGGGAGCTGTTTTTT.

The V gene is TRBV5-1, the J gene TRBJ1-1; a possible D gene is TRBD1 (5 bases). The CDR3 runs 15 residues. Trimming shortened V by 3 bases and J by 0 bases, and 12 bases separated the two germline ends. CDR1 and CDR2 from the germline V gene are SGHRS and YFSETQ. CDR3 DNA: TGCGCCAGCAGCTCCCTGGGGGGGATGAACACTGAAGCTTTCTTT. The encoded protein is CASSSLGGMNTEAFF.

The chain links TRBV7-6 to TRBJ2-7, with 8 nucleotides matching TRBD1. This CDR3 region has 15 residues. Trimming cost V 5 bases and J 4 bases; bases outside gene matches: 10. Germline V gene lookup returns CDR1 SGHVS and CDR2 FNYEAQ. The CDR3 DNA reads as TGTGCCAGCAGCGAGCAAGGGACAGGCGGATACGAGCAGTACTTC. Its translation: CASSEQGTGGYEQYF. Complete variable domain (other parts from reference TRBV7-6 and TRBJ2-7): GAGVSQSPRYKVTKRGQDVALRCDPISGHVSLYWYRQALGQGPEFLTYFNYEAQQDKSGLPNDRFSAERPEGSISTLTIQRTEQRDSAMYRCASSEQGTGGYEQYFGPGTRLTVT.

V is TRBV19 and J is TRBJ2-7; perhaps TRBD2 as D (6 bases). The CDR3 consists of 13 residues. Germline lookup yields CDR1 LNHDA and CDR2 SQIVND (reference sequence). The V gene lost 3 bases and the J gene lost 3 bases, with 9 bases spanning the gap. CDR3 DNA sequence: TGTGCCAGTAGTATGGCGGGGTACTACGAGCAGTACTTC. This sequence encodes CASSMAGYYEQYF. The complete variable domain, with remaining parts taken from reference TRBV19 and TRBJ2-7, reads DGGITQSPKYLFRKEGQNVTLSCEQNLNHDAMYWYRQDPGQGLRLIYYSQIVNDFQKGDIAEGYSVSREKKESFPLTVTSAQKNPTAFYLCASSMAGYYEQYFGPGTRLTVT.

DNA for the CDR3: TGTGCCACCAGTGATCCCGCGGGAGCGTATCAAGAGACCCAGTACTTC. Protein: CATSDPAGAYQETQYF. This chain uses TRBV24-1 with TRBJ2-5; 7 bases agree with TRBD2. CDR1 KGHDR and CDR2 SFDVKD come from the germline V gene. The CDR3 is made up of 16 amino acids. V was pared by 3 bases and J by 2 bases, with 8 bases of the junction left unmatched.

This clone was seen only a few times. The chain carries TRBV7-6 and TRBJ1-2; perhaps TRBD1 as D (5 bases). The length of the CDR3 is 16 residues. Germline lookup yields CDR1 SGHVS and CDR2 FNYEAQ. Trimming removed 1 base from V and 6 bases from J, with 18 bases in between. The CDR3 nucleotides read TGTGCCAGCAGCTTAGTAGCGGGGAAGGGACTGCATGGCTACACCTTC. It specifies CASSLVAGKGLHGYTF.

The V gene is TRBV7-7, the J gene TRBJ2-7; D gene unclear. Germline values: CDR1 SSHAT, CDR2 FNYEAQ (reference sequence). V was clipped by 2 bases and J by 3 bases, with 8 bases between them. The CDR3 extends over 13 amino acids. CDR3 protein: CASSLNNNYEQYF. CDR3 DNA sequence: TGTGCCAGCAGCTTAAATAACAACTACGAGCAGTACTTC.

Points on this clone: Other DNA sequences from this sample encode an identical CDR3 as well. This chain links TRBV29-1 with TRBJ1-2; TRBD1 matches at 7 bases. The CDR3 extends over 11 amino acids. V lost 6 bases and J lost 4; bases outside the gene matches: 2. Germline V gene lookup returns CDR1 SQVTM and CDR2 ANQGSEA. The CDR3 spells CSVAGGYGYTF. CDR3 coding DNA: TGCAGCGTCGCAGGGGGCTATGGCTACACCTTC.

This sequence joins TRBV5-4 and TRBJ2-7; 9 bases line up with TRBD1. This CDR3 is 14 amino acids long. The V and J ends lost 4 bases and 6 bases, in that order; junction bases with no gene match: 8. The germline gives CDR1 SGHNT, CDR2 YYREEE (reference sequence). Here the CDR3 DNA reads TGTGCCAGCAGCCAACCGGGACAGGGTCGCGAGCAGTACTTC. Translation: CASSQPGQGREQYF.

This clone was seen only a few times. The rearrangement uses TRBV29-1 and TRBJ2-2, with D maybe TRBD1 (6 bases). The V end was cut by 5 bases, the J end by 7 bases, with 11 bases between. The CDR3 totals 12 residues. The germline V gene has CDR1 SQVTM and CDR2 ANQGSEA. The CDR3 coding sequence is TGCAGCGTTCACAGGGTGGGCGGGGAGCTGTTTTTT. Translated: CSVHRVGGELFF.

The chain links TRBV7-2 to TRBJ1-1; D remains ambiguous. The CDR3 runs 15 residues. CDR1 is SGHTA, CDR2 FQGNSA, per germline. V lost 1 base and J 4 bases, leaving 13 bases between the germline ends. CDR3 nucleotides: TGTGCCAGCAGCTTAGGATGGGGAGTCGGCACTGAAGCTTTCTTT. Translating it yields CASSLGWGVGTEAFF.

The chain carries TRBV7-6 and TRBJ2-7; 9 bases are a match to TRBD2. CDR3 length: 15 amino acids. With V trimmed by 1 base and J by 2 bases, 3 bases remained unmatched. The germline gives CDR1 SGHVS, CDR2 FNYEAQ. DNA of the CDR3: TGTGCCAGCAGCTTAGATGCTAGCGGGGCCTACGAGCAGTACTTC. The encoded protein is CASSLDASGAYEQYF.

The chain combines TRBV11-1 with TRBJ1-2; no reliable D call. V lost 4 bases and J lost 6, with 18 bases in between. The germline CDR1 and CDR2 sequences are SGHAT and FQDESV (reference sequence). The CDR3 covers 15 residues. As DNA, the CDR3 is TGTGCCAGCAGCTCACTACGAACACAAGGCGATGGCTACACCTTC. Its protein product is CASSSLRTQGDGYTF. Variable domain in full (rest from reference TRBV11-1 and TRBJ1-2): EAEVAQSPRYKITEKSQAVAFWCDPISGHATLYWYRQILGQGPELLVQFQDESVVDDSQLPKDRFSAERLKGVDSTLKIQPAELGDSAMYLCASSSLRTQGDGYTFGSGTRLTVV.